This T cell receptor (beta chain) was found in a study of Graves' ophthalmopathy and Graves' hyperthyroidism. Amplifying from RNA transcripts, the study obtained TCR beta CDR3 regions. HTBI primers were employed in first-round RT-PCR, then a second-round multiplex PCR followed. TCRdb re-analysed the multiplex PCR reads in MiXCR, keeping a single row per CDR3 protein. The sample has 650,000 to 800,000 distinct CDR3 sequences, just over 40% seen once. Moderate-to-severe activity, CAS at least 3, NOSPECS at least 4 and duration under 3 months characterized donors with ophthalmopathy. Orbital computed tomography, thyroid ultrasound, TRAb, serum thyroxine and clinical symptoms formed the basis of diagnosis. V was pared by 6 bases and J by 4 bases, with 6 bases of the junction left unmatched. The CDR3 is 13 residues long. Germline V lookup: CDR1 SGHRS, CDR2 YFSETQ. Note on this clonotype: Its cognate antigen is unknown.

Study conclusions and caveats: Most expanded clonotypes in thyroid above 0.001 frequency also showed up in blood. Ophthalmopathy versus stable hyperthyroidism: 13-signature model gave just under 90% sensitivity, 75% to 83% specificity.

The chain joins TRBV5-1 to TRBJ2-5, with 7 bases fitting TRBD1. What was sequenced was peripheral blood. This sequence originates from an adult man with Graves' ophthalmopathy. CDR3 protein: CASTETGRETQYF. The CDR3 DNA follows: TGCGCCAGCACCGAGACAGGGAGAGAGACCCAGTACTTC.